This T cell receptor beta chain derives from a study of low-dose radiotherapy and immunotherapy resistance in tumors. V dropped 1 base and J dropped 5 bases, with 3 bases sitting between them. From germline, CDR1 is KGHSH and CDR2 LQKENI. CDR3 size: 11 residues. Described time point: before trial treatment. Covering alpha and beta chains, TRAV- and TRBV-specific primers were used for the first-strand cDNA. PCR amplification of the TCRs was performed with Phusion for approximately 20 PCR cycles, and it relied on a constant-region primer together with a V-primer adapter. TCRdb recomputed calls from the reads with MiXCR, one row per CDR3 protein. This table holds 35,000 to 45,000 distinct CDR3 sequences, 30% to 35% found once.

The input for sequencing was PBMCs, taken before treatment. This TCR came from a male donor with gallbladder cancer. The chain recombines TRBV18 with TRBJ2-7; D uncertain. The CDR3 nucleotides are TGTGCCAGCTCACCACGGGACGAGCAGTACTTC. Translation gives CASSPRDEQYF.